Shown below are 2 T cell receptor beta chains from a single sample sequenced in a study of blood T cell repertoires in COVID-19. The data were produced by immunoSEQ multiplex PCR, yet TCRdb's version contains in-frame clones alone and is incomplete. The sample lists a few hundred thousand clones; over 75% were seen once. The material sequenced was PBMCs or T cells enriched from blood (not recorded which). These receptors were taken from a woman in her twenties or thirties who had recovered from COVID-19.

The chain couples TRBV11-3 to TRBJ1-2; 7 nucleotides agree with TRBD1. The CDR3 contains 15 residues. The germline V gene encodes CDR1 SGHNT and CDR2 YENEEA. J gave up 3 bases and V 5 bases, and 9 bases lay outside the gene matches. Written as DNA, the CDR3 is TGTGCCAGCAGCGATTCCGGGACAGAGGACTATGGCTACACCTTC. It yields the protein CASSDSGTEDYGYTF.

The chain links TRBV19 to TRBJ1-1; 10 bases are a match to TRBD1. This CDR3 spans 14 amino acids. The germline V gene has CDR1 LNHDA and CDR2 SQIVND (reference sequence). Trimming took 6 bases from V and 5 from J; bases not matched to a gene: 6. CDR3 sequence: CASRRDRGATEAFF. The CDR3 nucleotides are TGTGCCAGTAGGAGGGACAGGGGCGCAACTGAAGCTTTCTTT.